The sequence of this T cell receptor beta chain was determined in a study of blood T cells in healthy people across ages (dated by TCRdb to the mid-2010s). Regarding the research as a whole: In model experiments, template switching captured about one uniquely barcoded TCR beta cDNA molecule for every two T cells. Using deep sequencing normalized with unique cDNA molecular identifiers, the study measured how TCR beta repertoire diversity changes with age. To avoid experimental bias, donors of different ages were randomly spread across the sequencing lanes. Two additional independent replicas of 1 million unique cDNA reads from the same blood draw were analyzed for two donors (one aged 18 to 30 and one aged 80 or older). Four age groups were formed from the donors: young (average about 17 years), middle-aged (approximately 39), aged (under 70) and long-lived (about 80).

Points the paper makes about the study in general: Estimates of total diversity from one million sequenced T cells were regarded as lower bounds and underestimates. A strong correlation was found between observed TCR beta diversity and the percentage of naive T cells measured by flow cytometry. Because the CMV infection status of the donors was unknown, age-related changes in expanded clonotypes may potentially have been confounded. Compared with the aged group, the long-lived group had more naive CD4+ T cells, fewer expanded clones and increased TCR diversity, a pattern suggesting age selection. Conclusive comparison of naive and antigen-experienced compartments was prevented by the profiling of bulk unsorted PBMCs. As age increased, observed TCR beta diversity per million T cells dropped in a roughly linear way, and a significant reduction was already evident by age around 41.

The library was built by means of 5' RACE. Data came from an Illumina HiSeq 2500. A second about 7 to 11 cycle PCR used a sample-barcoded 5' primer and a J-beta primer mix. A template-switch 5' adaptor carrying 12 random nucleotides introduced a unique molecular identifier onto each TCR beta cDNA molecule. Each sample yielded at least 3 million CDR3-containing paired-end reads. All of the RNA was converted into first-strand cDNA using the Mint cDNA synthesis kit, with a TRBC-specific oligonucleotide serving as the primer. All cDNA was treated with uracil-DNA glycosylase and then went through a first 18-cycle PCR with the universal primers M1SS and BC2_uni_R. In the paper's pipeline: For normalization, 1 million high-quality reads, each with a distinct molecular identifier, were randomly selected from each sample. Instead of being binned into consensus sequences, reads that shared molecular identifiers were thrown out. CDR3 identification, clonotype clustering and error correction used MiTCR with a Q25 quality threshold and the strictest error-elimination algorithm. A nonparametric unseen species model with Euler transformation was used to estimate a lower bound on total TCR beta diversity. TCRdb reran the public reads through fastp at Q25 and MiXCR, keeping productive beta chains. Here each entry gathers all rows of one CDR3 protein and keeps the most common genes and DNA. The V and J calls and clone size come from TCRdb's table, not from the authors' own analysis. The sample profile shows about 570,000 distinct CDR3 sequences; approximately 27% of them were found once. Jointly, the top ten make up approximately 18% of the sample.

Systemically healthy Caucasian individuals from Russia, 35 to 50 in total and aged about 6 to 90 years, were included as donors. About 10 milliliters of peripheral blood were collected from each donor into EDTA-treated Vacutainer tubes. Ficoll-Paque density-gradient centrifugation was used to isolate PBMCs, with at least 6.5 million per sample. Total RNA, at least 6 micrograms per sample, was extracted from PBMCs with Trizol reagent. For every donor, an aliquot of PBMCs went through flow cytometry to measure the percentages of naive CD45RAhigh/CD27high T cells. This clonotype appeared a single time. Its antigen is not yet known. Nothing much larger sits one base from this clone, and base qualities are not available. The CDR3 runs 12 residues from the cysteine to the phenylalanine. CDR3 DNA only is kept here, 36 bases in frame from base 1. Looking up the germline V gene (reference sequence) yields CDR1 DFQATT and CDR2 SNEGSKA. V lost 7 bases and J lost 7 bases; the stretch between them is 14 bases long.

Sequencing input: blood. The sequence was collected from an older woman in good health. The chain is made from TRBV20-1 and TRBJ1-3; matching of 6 bases hints at TRBD1 as the D gene. The CDR3 is CSGERGGNTIYF. The DNA reads as follows: TGCAGTGGAGAGCGGGGGGGCAACACCATATATTTT.